This TCR beta chain is from a study of T cells expressing NK-cell markers (dated by TCRdb to about 2020). About the investigation overall: Three sorted T-cell subsets (CD3+CD56+NKG2C+, CD3+CD56+NKG2C- and CD3+CD56-NKG2C+) from several donors had their TCR beta-chain repertoires profiled. Of the eight sequenced donors, seven were found to be HCMV-seropositive and one was found to be HCMV-seronegative. All eight donors whose samples were sequenced were randomly selected healthy volunteers, three of them men and five women. The libraries were sequenced on Illumina HiSeq 2000/2500, MiSeq or NextSeq, producing 2 x 150 bp reads.

Sequencing relied on an Illumina HiSeq 2000. The TCR beta cDNA libraries were made using 5'RACE template switching, a step that added both a universal primer site and unique molecular identifiers. Synthesis of cDNA was primed from the TCR beta constant segment and was followed by two consecutive PCR amplification steps. On the authors' methods: MIGEC was used to demultiplex reads and group the reads by UMI, and MiTCR was used to assemble and quantify clonotypes. To exclude erroneous sequences, any TCR cDNA sequence not supported by at least two reads was discarded. The tcR package was used for downstream repertoire analysis, and clonotypes were matched between fractions using CDR3 nucleotide sequence together with V segment. VDJmatch was used to annotate antigen specificity against VDJdb, with one amino acid substitution allowed in CDR3. TCRdb reprocessed the reads, reporting each CDR3 protein sequence once and no DNA. TCRdb, not the original authors, processed these V and J calls. The sample table records 150,000 to 200,000 distinct CDR3 sequences. Less than 20% of the sample is taken by the ten largest.

General conclusions and limits of the study: In six or seven donors, the dominant CD3+CD56+NKG2C+ clonotypes ranked among the top 10 CD8+ clonotypes, making up about 1.0-7.5% of CD8+ T cells. Those dominant clonotypes were again the most abundant among CD3+CD56-NKG2C+ cells in a handful of donors, at about 25-65%. Whether the expanded NKG2C-expressing T cell clones were specific for HCMV antigens was left unclear.

From the cysteine through the phenylalanine, the CDR3 covers 13 amino acids. No DNA sequence was recorded. As encoded in the germline V gene, CDR1 is SGDLS while CDR2 is YYNGEE. About this clonotype: The target of this receptor is not known.

HCMV-specific IgG was detected in serum with a commercial ELISA kit to determine HCMV serostatus. Peripheral blood mononuclear cells were isolated from blood by Ficoll density gradient centrifugation. The chain links TRBV9 with TRBJ2-5; the TCRdb D gene call, TRBD1, has no DNA to confirm it. This TCR came from a woman between 18 and 70 years old in good health. The sequenced sample consisted of blood T cells: a sorted CD56 or NKG2C T cell subset, CD4+ or CD8+ T cells, or bulk PBMC T cells (not recorded which). The CDR3 sequence is CASSDRQGETQYF.